This T cell receptor beta chain comes out of a study of T cells in Graves' hyperthyroidism and ophthalmopathy. There were TCR beta CDR3 regions amplified from RNA transcripts. The HTBI set primed first-round TCR CDR3 RT-PCR. TCRdb re-derived calls from the multiplex PCR reads in MiXCR, one entry per CDR3 protein. This table has approximately 330,000 distinct CDR3 sequences, roughly an eighth appearing once. This clonotype showed up just a few times. There are 13 residues in the CDR3. Germline assignment: CDR1 SGHAT and CDR2 FQNNGV. V shed 4 bases, J shed 7 bases, and the junction held 4 bases outside the gene matches. Extraction of PBMCs used around 9.6 ml of fresh peripheral blood.

The clonotype originates from a woman aged 40 to 49 with Graves' ophthalmopathy. The sequenced material came from blood. The chain joins TRBV11-2 to TRBJ2-1, with 7 bases fitting TRBD1. As DNA, the CDR3 is TGTGCCAGCAGCTCCGACAGGGCGAATGAGCAGTTCTTC. It yields the protein CASSSDRANEQFF.